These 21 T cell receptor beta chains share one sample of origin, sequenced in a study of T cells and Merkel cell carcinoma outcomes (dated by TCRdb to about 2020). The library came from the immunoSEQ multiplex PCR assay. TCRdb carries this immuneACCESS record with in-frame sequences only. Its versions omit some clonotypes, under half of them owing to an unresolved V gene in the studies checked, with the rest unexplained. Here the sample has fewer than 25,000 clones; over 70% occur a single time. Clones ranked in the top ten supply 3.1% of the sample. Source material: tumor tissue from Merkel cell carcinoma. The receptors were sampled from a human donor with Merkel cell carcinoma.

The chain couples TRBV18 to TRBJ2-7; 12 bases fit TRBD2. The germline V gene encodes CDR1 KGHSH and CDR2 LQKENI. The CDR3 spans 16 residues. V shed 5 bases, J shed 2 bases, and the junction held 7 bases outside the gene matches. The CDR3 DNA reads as TGTGCCAGCTCAGCCGGACTAGCGGGGATTGCCTACGAGCAGTACTTC. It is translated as CASSAGLAGIAYEQYF. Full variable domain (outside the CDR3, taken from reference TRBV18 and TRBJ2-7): NAGVMQNPRHLVRRRGQEARLRCSPMKGHSHVYWYRQLPEEGLKFMVYLQKENIIDESGMPKERFSAEFPKEGPSILRIQQVVRGDSAAYFCASSAGLAGIAYEQYFGPGTRLTVT.

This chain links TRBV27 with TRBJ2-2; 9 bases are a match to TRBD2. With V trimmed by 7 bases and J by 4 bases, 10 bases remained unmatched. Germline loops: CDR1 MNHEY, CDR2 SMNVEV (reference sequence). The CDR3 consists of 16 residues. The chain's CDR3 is CASNSGAGGGTGELFF. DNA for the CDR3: TGTGCCAGCAATTCGGGCGCGGGAGGGGGCACCGGGGAGCTGTTTTTT.

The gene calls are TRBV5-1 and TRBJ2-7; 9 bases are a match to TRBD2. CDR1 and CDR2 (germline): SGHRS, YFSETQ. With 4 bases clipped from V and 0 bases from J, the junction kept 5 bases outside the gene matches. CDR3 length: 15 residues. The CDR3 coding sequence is TGCGCCAGCAGCGTGACTAGCGGCTTCTCCTACGAGCAGTACTTC. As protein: CASSVTSGFSYEQYF. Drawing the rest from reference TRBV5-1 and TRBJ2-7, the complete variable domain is KAGVTQTPRYLIKTRGQQVTLSCSPISGHRSVSWYQQTPGQGLQFLFEYFSETQRNKGNFPGRFSGRQFSNSRSEMNVSTLELGDSALYLCASSVTSGFSYEQYFGPGTRLTVT.

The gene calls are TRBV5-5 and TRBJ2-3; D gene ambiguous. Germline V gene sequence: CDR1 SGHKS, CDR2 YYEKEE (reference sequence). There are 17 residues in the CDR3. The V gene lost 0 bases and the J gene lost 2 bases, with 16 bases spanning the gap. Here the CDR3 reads CASSLGSVFADTDTQYF. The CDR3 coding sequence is TGTGCCAGCAGCTTGGGTTCCGTTTTCGCCGACACAGATACGCAGTATTTT.

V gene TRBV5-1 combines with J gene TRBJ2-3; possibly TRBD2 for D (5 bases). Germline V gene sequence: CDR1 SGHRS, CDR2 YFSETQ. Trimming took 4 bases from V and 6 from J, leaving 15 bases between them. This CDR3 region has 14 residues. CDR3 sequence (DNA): TGCGCCAGCAGCCCCGGGGTCCTCACGGATACGCAGTATTTT. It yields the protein CASSPGVLTDTQYF.

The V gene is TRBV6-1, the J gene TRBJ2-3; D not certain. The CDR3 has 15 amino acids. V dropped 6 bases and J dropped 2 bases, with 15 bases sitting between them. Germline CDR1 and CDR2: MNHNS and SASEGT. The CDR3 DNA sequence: TGTGCCAGCAGCGAATTCTGGGGTCTCACAGATACGCAGTATTTT. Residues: CASSEFWGLTDTQYF.

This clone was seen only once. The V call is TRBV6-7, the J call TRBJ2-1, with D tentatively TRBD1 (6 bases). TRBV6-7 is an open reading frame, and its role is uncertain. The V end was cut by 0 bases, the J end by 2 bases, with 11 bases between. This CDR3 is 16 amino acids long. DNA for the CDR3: TGTGCCAGCAGTTACTCGACAGGACATGCCTACAATGAGCAGTTCTTC. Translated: CASSYSTGHAYNEQFF.

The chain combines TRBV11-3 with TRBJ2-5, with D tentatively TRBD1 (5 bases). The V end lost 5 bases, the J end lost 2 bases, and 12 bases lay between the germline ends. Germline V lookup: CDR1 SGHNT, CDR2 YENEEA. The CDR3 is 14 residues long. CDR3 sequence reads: CASSLGQHQETQYF. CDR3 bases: TGTGCCAGCAGCCTAGGACAACATCAAGAGACCCAGTACTTC. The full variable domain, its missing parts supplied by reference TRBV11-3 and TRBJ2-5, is EAGVVQSPRYKIIEKKQPVAFWCNPISGHNTLYWYLQNLGQGPELLIRYENEEAVDDSQLPKDRFSAERLKGVDSTLKIQPAELGDSAVYLCASSLGQHQETQYFGPGTRLLVL.

CDR3 amino acids: CASSIETANYGYTF. CDR3 nucleotide sequence: TGTGCCAGCAGCATCGAAACCGCTAACTATGGCTACACCTTC. The chain combines TRBV7-9 with TRBJ1-2; D is undetermined. This CDR3 has 14 residues. Trimming removed 5 bases from V and 0 bases from J, with 10 bases in between. Germline CDR1 SEHNR, CDR2 FQNEAQ (reference sequence).

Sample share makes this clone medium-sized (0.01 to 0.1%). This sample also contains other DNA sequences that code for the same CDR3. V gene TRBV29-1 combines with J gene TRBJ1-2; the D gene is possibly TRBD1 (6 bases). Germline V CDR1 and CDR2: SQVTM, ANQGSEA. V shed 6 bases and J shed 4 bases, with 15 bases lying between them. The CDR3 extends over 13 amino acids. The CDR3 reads CSVPTGELYGYTF. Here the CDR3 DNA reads TGCAGCGTCCCGACAGGAGAACTCTATGGCTACACCTTC.

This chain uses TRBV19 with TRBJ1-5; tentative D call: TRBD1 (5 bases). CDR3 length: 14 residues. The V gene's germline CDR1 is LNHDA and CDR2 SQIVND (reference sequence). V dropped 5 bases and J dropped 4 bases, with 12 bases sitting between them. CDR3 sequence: CASSGAARNQPQHF. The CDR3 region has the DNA TGTGCCAGTAGTGGGGCAGCCCGGAATCAGCCCCAGCATTTT.

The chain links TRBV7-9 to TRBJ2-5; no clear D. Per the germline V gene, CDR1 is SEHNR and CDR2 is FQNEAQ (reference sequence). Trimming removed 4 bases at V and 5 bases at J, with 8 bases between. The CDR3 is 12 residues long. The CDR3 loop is CASSYAVETQYF. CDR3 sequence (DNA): TGTGCCAGCAGCTACGCCGTTGAGACCCAGTACTTC.

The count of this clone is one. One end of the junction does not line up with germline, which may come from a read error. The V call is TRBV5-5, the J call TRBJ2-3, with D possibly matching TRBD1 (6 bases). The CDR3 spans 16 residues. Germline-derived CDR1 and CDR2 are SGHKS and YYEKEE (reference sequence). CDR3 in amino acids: CASSLTRDTYTNTQYF. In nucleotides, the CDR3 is TGTGCCAGCAGCTTGACACGGGACACCTACACAAATACGCAGTATTTT.

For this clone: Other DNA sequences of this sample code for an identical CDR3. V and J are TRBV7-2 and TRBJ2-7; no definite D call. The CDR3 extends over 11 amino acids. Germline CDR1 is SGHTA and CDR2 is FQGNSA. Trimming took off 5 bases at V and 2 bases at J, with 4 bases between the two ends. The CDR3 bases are TGTGCCAGCAGCCGGACCTACGAGCAGTACTTC. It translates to CASSRTYEQYF.

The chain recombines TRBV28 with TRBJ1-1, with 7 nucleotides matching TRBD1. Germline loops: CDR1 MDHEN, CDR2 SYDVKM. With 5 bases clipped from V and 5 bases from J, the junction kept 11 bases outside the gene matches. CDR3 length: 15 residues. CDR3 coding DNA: TGTGCCAGCAGTCAAACGACAGGGTTAGGGACTGAAGCTTTCTTT. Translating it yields CASSQTTGLGTEAFF.

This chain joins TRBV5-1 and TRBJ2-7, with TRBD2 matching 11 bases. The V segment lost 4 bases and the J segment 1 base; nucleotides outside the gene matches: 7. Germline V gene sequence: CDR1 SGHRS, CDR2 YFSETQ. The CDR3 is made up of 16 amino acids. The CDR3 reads CASSPVAGGVSYEQYF. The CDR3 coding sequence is TGCGCCAGCAGCCCCGTAGCGGGAGGGGTATCCTACGAGCAGTACTTC.

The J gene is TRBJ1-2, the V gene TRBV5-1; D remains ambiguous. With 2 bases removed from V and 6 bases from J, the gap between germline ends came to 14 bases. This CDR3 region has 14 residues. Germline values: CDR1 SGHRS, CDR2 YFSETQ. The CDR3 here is CASSFRGREDGYTF. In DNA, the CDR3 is TGCGCCAGCAGCTTCCGGGGAAGAGAGGATGGCTACACCTTC.

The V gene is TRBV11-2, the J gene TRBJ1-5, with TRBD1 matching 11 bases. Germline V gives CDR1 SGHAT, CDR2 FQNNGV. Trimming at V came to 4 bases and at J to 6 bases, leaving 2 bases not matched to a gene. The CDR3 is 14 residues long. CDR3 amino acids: CASSSGQGVQPQHF. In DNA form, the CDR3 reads TGTGCCAGCAGCTCGGGACAGGGGGTTCAGCCCCAGCATTTT.

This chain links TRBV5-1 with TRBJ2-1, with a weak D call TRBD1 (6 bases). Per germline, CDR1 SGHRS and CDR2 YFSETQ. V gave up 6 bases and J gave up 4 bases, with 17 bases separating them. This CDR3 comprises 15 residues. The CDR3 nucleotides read TGCGCCAGCACCAGGGGCCAGATACTTTACAATGAGCAGTTCTTC. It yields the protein CASTRGQILYNEQFF.

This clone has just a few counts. For the CDR3, the DNA is TGTGCCAGCAGCCAAGAACGACAATCTTACATTCAGTACTTC. Protein: CASSQERQSYIQYF. V is TRBV4-2 and J is TRBJ2-4; D is unresolved. This CDR3 is built from 14 residues. Germline CDR1 and CDR2: LGHNA and YNFKEQ. V was cut by 0 bases and J by 8 bases, with 11 bases left in between.

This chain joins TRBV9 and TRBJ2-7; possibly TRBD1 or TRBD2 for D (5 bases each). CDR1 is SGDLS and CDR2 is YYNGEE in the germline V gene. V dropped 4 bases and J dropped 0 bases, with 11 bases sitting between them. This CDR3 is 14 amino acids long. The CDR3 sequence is CASSRGEISYEQYF. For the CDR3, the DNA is TGTGCCAGCAGCAGAGGGGAGATCTCCTACGAGCAGTACTTC.